This TCR beta chain emerged from a study of T-cell reconstitution after alpha-beta-depleted transplantation in children. This clonotype was recorded many times. CDR1 and CDR2 (germline): SQVTM, ANQGSEA. V was cut by 1 base and J by 2 bases, with 21 bases left in between. The CDR3 is made up of 17 amino acids. Molecular barcoding with unique molecular identifiers was used for the TCRbeta library. Via MiXCR, TCRdb re-called the PCR reads, giving one row per CDR3 protein. The sample contains 600,000 to 700,000 distinct CDR3 sequences, 16% of which appear only once. The chain carries TRBV29-1 and TRBJ2-7; weak D call: TRBD1 (6 bases). The receptor was derived from a human donor who donated a stem cell graft to a child with acute myeloid leukemia. This material consisted of PBMCs from the stem cell graft donor, taken from the stem cell graft. DNA of the CDR3: TGCAGCGTTGAAGCCCCAGGAACAGGGAGAAAAGCCTACGAGCAGTACTTC. Encoded protein: CSVEAPGTGRKAYEQYF.